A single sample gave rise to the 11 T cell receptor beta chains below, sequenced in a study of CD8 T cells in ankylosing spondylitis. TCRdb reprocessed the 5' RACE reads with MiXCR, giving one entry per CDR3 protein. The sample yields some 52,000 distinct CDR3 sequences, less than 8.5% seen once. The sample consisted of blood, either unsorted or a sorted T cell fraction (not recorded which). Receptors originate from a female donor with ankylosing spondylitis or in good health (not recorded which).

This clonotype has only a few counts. DNA for the CDR3: TGTGCCAGCAGCAAGCGGGGCAATGAGCAGTTCTTC. As protein: CASSKRGNEQFF. V gene TRBV12-3 or TRBV12-4 combines with J gene TRBJ2-1; 7 positions match TRBD2. The CDR3 is made up of 12 amino acids. Trimming took 6 bases from V and 6 from J; bases not matched to a gene: 2.

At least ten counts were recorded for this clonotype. CDR3 region: CASGSLDPTDTQYF. DNA for the CDR3: TGTGCCAGCGGGAGTCTCGATCCCACAGATACGCAGTATTTT. The genes are TRBV2 and TRBJ2-3, with D perhaps TRBD2 (5 bases). Trimming removed 8 bases from V and 2 bases from J, with 14 bases in between. Germline assignment: CDR1 SNHLY and CDR2 FYNNEI. The CDR3 covers 14 residues. The full variable domain, in which reference TRBV2 and TRBJ2-3 provide the parts outside the CDR3, is EPEVTQTPSHQVTQMGQEVILRCVPISNHLYFYWYRQILGQKVEFLVSFYNNEISEKSEIFDDQFSVERPDGSNFTLKIRSTKLEDSAMYFCASGSLDPTDTQYFGPGTRLTVL.

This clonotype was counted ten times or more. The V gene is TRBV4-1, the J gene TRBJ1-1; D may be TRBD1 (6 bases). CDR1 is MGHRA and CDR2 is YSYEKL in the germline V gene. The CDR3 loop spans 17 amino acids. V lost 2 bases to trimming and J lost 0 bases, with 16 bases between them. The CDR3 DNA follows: TGCGCCAGCAGCCAACTGGCGGAAGGGACACTGAACACTGAAGCTTTCTTT. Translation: CASSQLAEGTLNTEAFF.

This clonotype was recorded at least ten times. The CDR3 DNA follows: TGCGCCAGCAGCTTGAATACCGGGAGTGATGAGCAGTTCTTC. Amino acids: CASSLNTGSDEQFF. V usage is TRBV5-1 and J usage is TRBJ2-1; D perhaps matches TRBD2 (6 bases). Germline V CDR1 and CDR2: SGHRS, YFSETQ. The germline V and J ends were trimmed by 1 base and 8 bases, with 13 bases remaining between them. The CDR3 has 14 residues.

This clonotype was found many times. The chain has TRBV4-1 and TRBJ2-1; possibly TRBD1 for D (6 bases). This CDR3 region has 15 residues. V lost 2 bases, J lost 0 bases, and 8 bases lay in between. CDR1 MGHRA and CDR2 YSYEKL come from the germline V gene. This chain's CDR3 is CASSQLQGSYNEQFF. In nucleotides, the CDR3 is TGCGCCAGCAGCCAACTACAGGGCTCCTACAATGAGCAGTTCTTC.

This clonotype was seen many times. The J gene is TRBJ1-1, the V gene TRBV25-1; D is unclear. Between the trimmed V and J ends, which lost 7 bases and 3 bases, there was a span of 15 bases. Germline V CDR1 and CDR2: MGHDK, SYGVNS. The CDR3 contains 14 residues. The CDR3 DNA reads TGTGCCAGCACCGTTGGGGAGGTTGACACTGAAGCTTTCTTT. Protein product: CASTVGEVDTEAFF.

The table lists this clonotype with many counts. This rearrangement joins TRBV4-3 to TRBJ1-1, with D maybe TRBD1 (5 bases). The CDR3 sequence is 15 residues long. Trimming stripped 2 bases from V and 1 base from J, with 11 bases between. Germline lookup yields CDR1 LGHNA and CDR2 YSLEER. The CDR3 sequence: CASSQSQVTNTEAFF. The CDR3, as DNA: TGCGCCAGCAGCCAATCACAGGTCACGAACACTGAAGCTTTCTTT.

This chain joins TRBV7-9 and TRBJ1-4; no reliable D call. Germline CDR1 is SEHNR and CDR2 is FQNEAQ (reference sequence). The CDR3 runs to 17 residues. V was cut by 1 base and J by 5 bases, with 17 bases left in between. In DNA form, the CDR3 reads TGTGCCAGCAGCTTAGTCGCCGGGCGGACTCGAAATGAAAAACTGTTTTTT. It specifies CASSLVAGRTRNEKLFF.

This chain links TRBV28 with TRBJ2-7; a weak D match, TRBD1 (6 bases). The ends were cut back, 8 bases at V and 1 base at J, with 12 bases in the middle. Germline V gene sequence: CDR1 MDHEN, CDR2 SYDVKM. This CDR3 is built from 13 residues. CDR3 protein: CASGSGQSYEQYV. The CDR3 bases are TGTGCCAGCGGTTCCGGACAGTCCTACGAGCAGTACGTC.

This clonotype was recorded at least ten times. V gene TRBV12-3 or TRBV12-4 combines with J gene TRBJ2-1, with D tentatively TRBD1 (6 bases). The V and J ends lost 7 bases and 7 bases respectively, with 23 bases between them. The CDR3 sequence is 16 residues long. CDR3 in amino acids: CASTPPRGMILNEQFF. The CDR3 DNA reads TGTGCCAGCACTCCCCCAAGGGGGATGATCCTTAATGAGCAGTTCTTC.

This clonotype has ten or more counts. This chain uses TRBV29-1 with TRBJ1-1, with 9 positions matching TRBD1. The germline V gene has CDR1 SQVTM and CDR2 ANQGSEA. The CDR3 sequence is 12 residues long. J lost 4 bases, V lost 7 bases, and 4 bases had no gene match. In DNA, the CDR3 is TGCAGCGGAAGGGGACAGGGCACTGAAGCTTTCTTT. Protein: CSGRGQGTEAFF.